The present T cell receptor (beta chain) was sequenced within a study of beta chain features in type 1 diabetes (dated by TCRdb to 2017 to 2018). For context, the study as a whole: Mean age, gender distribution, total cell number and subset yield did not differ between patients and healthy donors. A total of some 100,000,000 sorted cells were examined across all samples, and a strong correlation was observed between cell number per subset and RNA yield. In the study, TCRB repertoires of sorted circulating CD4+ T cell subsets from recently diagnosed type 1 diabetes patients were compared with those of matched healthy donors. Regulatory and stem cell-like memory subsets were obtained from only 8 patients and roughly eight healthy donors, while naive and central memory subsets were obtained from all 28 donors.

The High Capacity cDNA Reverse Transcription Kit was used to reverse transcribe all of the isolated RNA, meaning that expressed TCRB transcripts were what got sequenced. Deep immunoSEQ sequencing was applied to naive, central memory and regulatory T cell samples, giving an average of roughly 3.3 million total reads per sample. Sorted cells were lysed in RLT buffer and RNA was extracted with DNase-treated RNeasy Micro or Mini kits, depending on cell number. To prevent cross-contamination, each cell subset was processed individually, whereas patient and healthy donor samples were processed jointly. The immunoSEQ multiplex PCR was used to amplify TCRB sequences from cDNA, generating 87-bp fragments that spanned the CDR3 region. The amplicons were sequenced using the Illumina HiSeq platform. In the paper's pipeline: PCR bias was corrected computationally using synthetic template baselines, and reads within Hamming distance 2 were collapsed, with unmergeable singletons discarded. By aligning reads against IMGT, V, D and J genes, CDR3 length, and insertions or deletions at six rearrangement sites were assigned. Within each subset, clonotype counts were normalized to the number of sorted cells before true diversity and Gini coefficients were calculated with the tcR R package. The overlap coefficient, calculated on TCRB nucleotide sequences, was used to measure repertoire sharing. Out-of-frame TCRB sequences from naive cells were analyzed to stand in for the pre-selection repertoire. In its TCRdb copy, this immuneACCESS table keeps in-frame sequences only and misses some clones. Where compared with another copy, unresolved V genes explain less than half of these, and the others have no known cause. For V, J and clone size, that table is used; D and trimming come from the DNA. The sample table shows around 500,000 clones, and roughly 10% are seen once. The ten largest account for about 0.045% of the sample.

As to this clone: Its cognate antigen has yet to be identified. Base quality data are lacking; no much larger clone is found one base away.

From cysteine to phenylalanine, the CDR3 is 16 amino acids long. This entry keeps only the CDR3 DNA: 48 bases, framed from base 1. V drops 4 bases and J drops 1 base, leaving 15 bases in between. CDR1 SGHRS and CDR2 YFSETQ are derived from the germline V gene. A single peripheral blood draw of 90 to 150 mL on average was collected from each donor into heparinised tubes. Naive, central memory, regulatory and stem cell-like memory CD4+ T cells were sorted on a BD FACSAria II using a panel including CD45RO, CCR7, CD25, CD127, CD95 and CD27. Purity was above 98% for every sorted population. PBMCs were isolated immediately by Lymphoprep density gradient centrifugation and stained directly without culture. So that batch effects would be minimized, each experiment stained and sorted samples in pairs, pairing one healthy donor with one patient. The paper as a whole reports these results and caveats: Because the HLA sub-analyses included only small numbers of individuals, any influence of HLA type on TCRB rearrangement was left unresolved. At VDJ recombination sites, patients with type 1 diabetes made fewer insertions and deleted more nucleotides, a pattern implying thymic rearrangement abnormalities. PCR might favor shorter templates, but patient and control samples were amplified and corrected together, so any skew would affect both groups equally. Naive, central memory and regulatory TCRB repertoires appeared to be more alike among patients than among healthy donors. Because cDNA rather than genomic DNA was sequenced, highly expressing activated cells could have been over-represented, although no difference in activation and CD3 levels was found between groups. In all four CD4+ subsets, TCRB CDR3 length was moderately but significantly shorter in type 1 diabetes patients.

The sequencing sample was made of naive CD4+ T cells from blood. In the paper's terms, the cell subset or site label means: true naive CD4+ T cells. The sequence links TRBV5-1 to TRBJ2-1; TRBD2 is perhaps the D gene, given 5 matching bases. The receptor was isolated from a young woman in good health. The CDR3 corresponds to CASSPASGSSYNEQFF. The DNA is TGCGCCAGCAGCCCCGCCAGTGGGAGTTCCTACAATGAGCAGTTCTTC. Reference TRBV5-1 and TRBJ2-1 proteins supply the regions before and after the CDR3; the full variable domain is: KAGVTQTPRYLIKTRGQQVTLSCSPISGHRSVSWYQQTPGQGLQFLFEYFSETQRNKGNFPGRFSGRQFSNSRSEMNVSTLELGDSALYLCASSPASGSSYNEQFFGPGTRLTVL.